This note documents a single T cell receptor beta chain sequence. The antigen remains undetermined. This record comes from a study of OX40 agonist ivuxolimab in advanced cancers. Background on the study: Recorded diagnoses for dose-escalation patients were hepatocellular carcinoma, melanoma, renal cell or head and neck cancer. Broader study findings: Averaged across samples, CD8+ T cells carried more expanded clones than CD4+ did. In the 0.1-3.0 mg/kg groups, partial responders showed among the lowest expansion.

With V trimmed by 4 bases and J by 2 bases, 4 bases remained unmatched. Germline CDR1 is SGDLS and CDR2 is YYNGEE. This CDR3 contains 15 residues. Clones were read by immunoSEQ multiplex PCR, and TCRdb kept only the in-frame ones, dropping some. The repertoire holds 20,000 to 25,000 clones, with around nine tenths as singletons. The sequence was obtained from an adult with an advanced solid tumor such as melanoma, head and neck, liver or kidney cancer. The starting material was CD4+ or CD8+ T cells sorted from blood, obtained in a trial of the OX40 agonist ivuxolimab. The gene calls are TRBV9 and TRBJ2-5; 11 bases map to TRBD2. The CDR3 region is CASSPGTSGQETQYF. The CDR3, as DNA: TGTGCCAGCAGCCCAGGGACTAGCGGACAAGAGACCCAGTACTTC.